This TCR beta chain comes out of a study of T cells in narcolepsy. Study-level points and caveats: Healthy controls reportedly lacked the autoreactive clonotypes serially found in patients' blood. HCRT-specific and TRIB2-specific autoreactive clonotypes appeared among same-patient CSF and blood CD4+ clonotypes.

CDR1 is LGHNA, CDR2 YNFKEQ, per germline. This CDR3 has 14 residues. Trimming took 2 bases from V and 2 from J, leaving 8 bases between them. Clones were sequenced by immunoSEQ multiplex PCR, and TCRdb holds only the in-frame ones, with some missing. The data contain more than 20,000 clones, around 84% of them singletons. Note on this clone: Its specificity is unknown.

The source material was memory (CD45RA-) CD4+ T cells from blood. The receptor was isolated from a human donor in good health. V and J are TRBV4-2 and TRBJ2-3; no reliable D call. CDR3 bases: TGTGCCAGCAGCCAACGTACGAACACAGATACGCAGTATTTT. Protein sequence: CASSQRTNTDTQYF.